This T cell receptor (beta chain) comes out of a study of vaccination effects on CD4 cells after COVID-19. In the case of this clone: No antigen is known for it.

In the ViraFEST assay, antigen-specific CD4+ clonotypes were identified by expansion after peptide-pool stimulation. Following culture for about ten days, CD4+ T cells were isolated. Nobody among the vaccine recipients had prior SARS-CoV-2 infection (nucleocapsid antibodies were negative). This CDR3 region has 15 residues. From germline, CDR1 is SGHRS and CDR2 YFSETQ. The ends were cut back, 7 bases at V and 0 bases at J, with 16 bases in the middle. Measured with immunoSEQ multiplex PCR; TCRdb has only the in-frame clones, and not every one. The data show approximately 70,000 clones, 65% to 85% seen once.

This clonotype was sampled from a human donor who received a COVID-19 vaccine. The rearrangement joins TRBV5-1 to TRBJ1-1, with D possibly TRBD1 on 6 matching bases. Sample: CD4+ T cells from PBMCs cultured with HCoV-NL63 spike peptides, taken before COVID-19 vaccination. The CDR3 here is CASPSVAGVNTEAFF. The CDR3 nucleotides read TGCGCCAGCCCCTCGGTGGCAGGGGTGAACACTGAAGCTTTCTTT. Complete variable domain (other parts from reference TRBV5-1 and TRBJ1-1): KAGVTQTPRYLIKTRGQQVTLSCSPISGHRSVSWYQQTPGQGLQFLFEYFSETQRNKGNFPGRFSGRQFSNSRSEMNVSTLELGDSALYLCASPSVAGVNTEAFFGQGTRLTVV.